These 9 T cell receptor beta chains were sequenced from one sample in a study of blood T cell repertoires in COVID-19 (dated by TCRdb to the early 2020s). Library creation used the immunoSEQ multiplex PCR assay. TCRdb stores this immuneACCESS table with in-frame sequences only. Part of the clones is absent; in the studies checked, under half of the shortfall reflects unresolved V genes, and no reason is known for the rest. The table for this sample lists 200,000 to 250,000 clones; about three quarters of them were counted only once. 7% to 8.5% of the sample rests with the top ten. Sample: peripheral blood. The receptors were sampled from a woman in her 70s with acute or convalescent COVID-19.

This clone was seen only a few times. V is TRBV5-1 and J is TRBJ2-3, with D perhaps matching TRBD2 (7 bases). Between the trimmed V and J ends, which lost 8 bases and 2 bases, there was a span of 15 bases. The CDR3 is made up of 14 amino acids. Germline V lookup: CDR1 SGHRS, CDR2 YFSETQ. In DNA form, the CDR3 reads TGCGCCAGTAAGGCGGGGGCCTCCACAGATACGCAGTATTTT. Encoded protein: CASKAGASTDTQYF.

The CDR3 DNA reads TGTGCCAGCAGCTTAACGGGCGGGGGGGAAGCCTACGAGCAGTACTTC. It encodes CASSLTGGGEAYEQYF. This sequence joins TRBV7-2 and TRBJ2-7; TRBD2 matches 9 bases. V was clipped by 2 bases and J by 2 bases; unmatched bases: 7. Germline V gives CDR1 SGHTA, CDR2 FQGNSA. The CDR3 is 16 amino acids.

This clone is a singleton in its sample. The gene calls are TRBV2 and TRBJ2-7; tentative D call: TRBD2 (5 bases). Trimming left V 3 bases short and J 4 bases short, with 7 bases between. Germline V lookup: CDR1 SNHLY, CDR2 FYNNEI. The CDR3 covers 12 residues. In nucleotides, the CDR3 is TGTGCCAGCAGTGAGAGGGTTTACGAGCAGTACTTC. It codes for CASSERVYEQYF. The full variable domain, its missing parts supplied by reference TRBV2 and TRBJ2-7, is EPEVTQTPSHQVTQMGQEVILRCVPISNHLYFYWYRQILGQKVEFLVSFYNNEISEKSEIFDDQFSVERPDGSNFTLKIRSTKLEDSAMYFCASSERVYEQYFGPGTRLTVT.

CDR3 coding DNA: TGTGCCAGCAGTGCGGGTCTCTATAATTCACCCCTCCACTTT. Its protein product is CASSAGLYNSPLHF. This chain joins TRBV2 and TRBJ1-6; no clear D gene. Per germline, CDR1 SNHLY and CDR2 FYNNEI. The CDR3 covers 14 residues. V gave up 4 bases and J gave up 3 bases, with 7 bases separating them.

The rearrangement joins TRBV2 to TRBJ1-5, with 10 bases lining up with TRBD1. The trim removed 5 bases at V and 10 bases at J, leaving 8 bases unmatched. The V gene's germline CDR1 is SNHLY and CDR2 FYNNEI. CDR3 length equals 14 residues. CDR3 amino acids: CASSLRTGGFPQHF. CDR3 coding DNA: TGTGCCAGCAGTCTGAGGACAGGGGGTTTTCCCCAGCATTTT.

This rearrangement joins TRBV9 to TRBJ2-5; 8 bases are shared with TRBD1. Per the germline V gene, CDR1 is SGDLS and CDR2 is YYNGEE. The CDR3 extends over 15 amino acids. The junction had 8 bases not matched to a gene; V was cut back by 4 bases and J by 3 bases. The DNA of the CDR3 is TGTGCCAGCAGCCCCGGCCGGACAGGGAAAGAGACCCAGTACTTC. Its translation: CASSPGRTGKETQYF.

The chain couples TRBV10-1 to TRBJ1-2; 7 bases agree with TRBD1. The V and J ends lost 6 bases and 12 bases, in that order; junction bases with no gene match: 10. CDR1 is WNHNN and CDR2 is SYGVQD in the germline V gene (reference sequence). The CDR3 length is 12 residues. The CDR3 coding sequence is TGCGCCAGCAGGGGGGCACAGGGGTGGAACACCTTC. Amino acids: CASRGAQGWNTF.

The rearrangement uses TRBV27 and TRBJ2-3, with 12 nucleotides matching TRBD1. This CDR3 region has 16 residues. Germline CDR1 is MNHEY and CDR2 is SMNVEV (reference sequence). The V segment lost 3 bases and the J segment 7 bases; nucleotides outside the gene matches: 8. The CDR3 bases are TGTGCCAGCAGTTTCTATCCGGGACAGGGGGCAAATACGCAGTATTTT. Translating gives CASSFYPGQGANTQYF.

This clone has a single count. In DNA, the CDR3 is TGTGCCAGCTCACAACCACAGGGGGCGCTTAACGAGCAGTACTTC. This gives the protein CASSQPQGALNEQYF. This chain connects TRBV18 to TRBJ2-7; 9 bases align to TRBD1. J was trimmed by 5 bases and V by 4 bases; bases with no gene match: 9. CDR3 length: 15 amino acids. Germline V gene data show CDR1 as KGHSH and CDR2 as LQKENI.